This TCR beta chain emerged from a study of breast tumors, draining lymph nodes, adjacent tissues. The study, taken as a whole, reports: Tumor and nontumor repertoires were significantly more similar in luminal-like than in basal-like breast cancer. Data only fit, rather than demonstrated, lymph node origin of most tumor T cells. Tumor repertoires ranked between lymph nodes and nontumor tissue in diversity, with V and J gene preferences.

Samples came from axillary lymph nodes draining the breast cancer. Trimming removed 6 bases from V and 3 bases from J; junction bases left unmatched: 14. The CDR3 contains 17 residues. This clonotype showed up just a few times. Its antigen remains unknown. A single record per CDR3 protein comes from TCRdb applying MiXCR to the multiplex PCR reads. The table records about 100,000 distinct CDR3 sequences, 21% of them present only once. The source of this sequence is a female donor with breast cancer. Some clones in this sample may be carry-over from other donors' samples. Material: axillary lymph node tissue. V gene TRBV12-3 or TRBV12-4 combines with J gene TRBJ2-1; the match to TRBD1 covers 7 bases. The CDR3 DNA is TGTGCCAGCAGCCTAAGGCCCGGGACAGTTAACTACAATGAGCAGTTCTTC. It translates to CASSLRPGTVNYNEQFF.